This T cell receptor beta chain emerged from a study of blood T cell repertoires in COVID-19. Study summary: The origin of the acute and convalescent COVID-19 samples was the United States, Italy and Spain. Sources were T cells, B-cell-depleted T cells, or PBMCs; the material itself was cDNA or gDNA.

J was trimmed by 1 base and V by 2 bases; bases with no gene match: 7. CDR1 SEHNR and CDR2 FQNEAQ come from the germline V gene (reference sequence). This CDR3 region has 16 residues. As handled by the study authors: Researchers report that nucleated cell counts were estimated from reference gene primer amplification. TCRdb's table, derived via immunoSEQ multiplex PCR, lists solely in-frame clones and lacks some. That table is the source of V, J and clone size, and D and trimming were worked out from the DNA. In the table there are approximately 150,000 clones, roughly 80% of which are singletons. The chain employs TRBV7-9 and TRBJ1-2, with 7 bases identical to TRBD1. The TCR originated in a man in his fifties with active or convalescent COVID-19. The sequenced material came from peripheral blood. The CDR3 coding sequence is TGTGCCAGCAGCTTATCCTTTCAGGGGGTTAACTATGGCTACACCTTC. Its protein is CASSLSFQGVNYGYTF.